The 8 T cell receptor beta chains in this list originate from one sample, sequenced in a study of T cells in Graves' hyperthyroidism and ophthalmopathy. RNA transcripts served as the template for amplifying TCR beta CDR3 regions. A first-round RT-PCR of the TCR CDR3 used the HTBI primer set. TCRdb used MiXCR to reprocess the multiplex PCR reads, holding one entry per CDR3 protein. The repertoire consists of roughly 110,000 distinct CDR3 sequences, with 16% occurring once and the leading ten covering about 40%. The material sequenced was blood. These TCRs come from a woman aged 45-65 years with Graves' hyperthyroidism.

The table lists this clonotype with many counts. The chain recombines TRBV24-1 with TRBJ1-5; 8 bases line up with TRBD1. V trimming: 2 bases; J trimming: 3 bases; junction bases outside the gene matches: 5. Germline V gives CDR1 KGHDR, CDR2 SFDVKD. The length of the CDR3 is 16 residues. The CDR3 reads CATSDSGGTYNQPQHF. CDR3 in DNA: TGTGCCACCAGTGATTCAGGGGGCACATACAATCAGCCCCAGCATTTT.

In its sample, this clonotype was seen many times. CDR3 coding DNA: TGCGCCAGCAGCCCTTTTCCGGGACAGACGAACACCGGGGAGCTGTTTTTT. Translation: CASSPFPGQTNTGELFF. The V gene is TRBV4-1, the J gene TRBJ2-2, with 7 positions matching TRBD1. V dropped 4 bases and J dropped 0; count of bases not matched to a gene: 8. Germline loops: CDR1 MGHRA, CDR2 YSYEKL. The CDR3 has 17 amino acids.

This clonotype was detected ten times or more. The chain employs TRBV12-3 or TRBV12-4 and TRBJ2-1; D is unclear. V was pared by 3 bases and J by 5 bases, with 11 bases between. This CDR3 region has 14 residues. The CDR3 spells CASSLHRNDNEQFF. Written as DNA, the CDR3 is TGTGCCAGCAGTTTGCATCGCAACGACAATGAGCAGTTCTTC.

This clonotype appeared many times. The J gene is TRBJ1-4, the V gene TRBV28; 9 nucleotides match TRBD1. Trimming at V came to 6 bases and at J to 8 bases, leaving 4 bases not matched to a gene. Germline V gene sequence: CDR1 MDHEN, CDR2 SYDVKM. CDR3 size: 13 residues. The CDR3 coding sequence is TGTGCCAGCAGGACAGGGGGTGGGGAAAAACTGTTTTTT. This encodes CASRTGGGEKLFF.

There are many counts of this clonotype. The V call is TRBV6-1, the J call TRBJ2-7, with 7 bases identical to TRBD2. V was clipped by 5 bases and J by 1 base; unmatched bases: 8. CDR1 is MNHNS, CDR2 SASEGT, per germline. The CDR3 has 15 residues. The CDR3 DNA is TGTGCCAGCAGTTCTGCTTGGGGGGGTTCCTACGAGCAGTACTTC. It encodes CASSSAWGGSYEQYF.

This clonotype was recorded at least ten times. This rearrangement joins TRBV3-1 to TRBJ2-6; D might be TRBD2 (6 bases). Per the germline V gene, CDR1 is LGHDT and CDR2 is YNNKEL (reference sequence). The CDR3 extends over 19 amino acids. V was cut by 0 bases and J by 2 bases, with 17 bases left in between. CDR3 nucleotide sequence: TGTGCCAGCAGCCAAGATTTAGGCGGGAACTCTGCTGGGGCCAACGTCCTGACTTTC. It specifies CASSQDLGGNSAGANVLTF. Full variable domain (missing parts from reference TRBV3-1 and TRBJ2-6): DTAVSQTPKYLVTQMGNDKSIKCEQNLGHDTMYWYKQDSKKFLKIMFSYNNKELIINETVPNRFSPKSPDKAHLNLHINSLELGDSAVYFCASSQDLGGNSAGANVLTFGAGSRLTVL.

This clonotype came up many times. J is TRBJ1-1 and V is TRBV28, with TRBD1 matching over 9 bases. The V gene end was trimmed by 6 bases and the J gene end by 0 bases; junction bases not matched to a gene: 11. The CDR3 is 17 residues long. CDR1 and CDR2 from the germline V gene are MDHEN and SYDVKM. The CDR3 loop reads CASSRGQGTAMNTEAFF. The CDR3 coding sequence is TGTGCCAGCAGCCGGGGACAGGGTACGGCGATGAACACTGAAGCTTTCTTT.

This clonotype came up many times. The genes are TRBV5-6 and TRBJ1-1; 9 bases are shared with TRBD1. V lost 2 bases to trimming and J lost 4 bases; unmatched junction nucleotides: 6. The V gene's germline CDR1 is SGHDT and CDR2 YYEEEE. The CDR3 has 15 residues. As DNA, the CDR3 is TGTGCCAGCAGCTTTTCGGACAGGGGTGTCACTGAAGCTTTCTTT. Protein: CASSFSDRGVTEAFF.